These T cell receptor beta chains were read from a single sample in a study of brain T cells in children with intractable seizures. Profiling relied on immunoSEQ multiplex PCR, and the TCRdb table lists in-frame clones only, not all of them. The data hold about 340,000 clones, with 93% observed a single time. This specimen was peripheral blood, taken roughly 5 months after surgery. The origin of the receptors is a boy younger than two with tuberous sclerosis and intractable seizures. Both conserved end residues are part of each CDR3. A D gene is named only where the DNA matches it firmly. Not every row has a clone size; where given, it reads once, few, many or a size class.

abundance	len	v_gene	d_gene	j_gene	CDR3nt	CDR3aa
once	11	TRBV29-1	TRBD1	TRBJ1-2	TGCAGCGTTGCAGGGACAGCTGACTACACCTTC	CSVAGTADYTF
NA	14	TRBV5-1	NA	TRBJ2-7	TGCGCCAGCAGCTTGGCCCCCTATGCCGACGAGCAGTACTTC	CASSLAPYADEQYF
NA	12	TRBV30	NA	TRBJ1-2	TGTGCCTGGTCACACCGTAACTATGGCTACACCTTC	CAWSHRNYGYTF
NA	14	TRBV2	NA	TRBJ2-5	TGTGCCAGCGGAGTGACAGCCCTCCAAGAGACCCAGTACTTC	CASGVTALQETQYF
NA	13	TRBV5-8	NA	TRBJ1-2	TGTGCCAGCAGCTCGAGGGTGACATATGGCTACACCTTC	CASSSRVTYGYTF
NA	17	TRBV7-9	NA	TRBJ1-1	TGTGCCAGCAGCCCCTGGGGGTCTGGATCAGTGAACACTGAAGCTTTCTTT	CASSPWGSGSVNTEAFF
NA	19	TRBV4-2	TRBD1	TRBJ2-7	TGTGCCAGCAACCAAGACCCCCTGCCCGGGACAGGGGGAGCATACGAGCAGTACTTC	CASNQDPLPGTGGAYEQYF
NA	14	TRBV27	TRBD1	TRBJ1-2	TGTGCCAGCAGTCCAGCCCAGGGGGGCTATGGCTACACCTTC	CASSPAQGGYGYTF
NA	15	TRBV5-4	NA	TRBJ1-3	TGTGCCAGCAGCTTATCAGGCGTCTCTGGAAACACCATATATTTT	CASSLSGVSGNTIYF
NA	14	TRBV19	TRBD1	TRBJ1-2	TGTGCCAGTAAACAACAGGGGGCGAGCAATGGCTACACCTTC	CASKQQGASNGYTF
NA	16	TRBV9	TRBD2	TRBJ2-1	TGTGCCAGCAGCCCCCGACTAGCGGGCTACTACAATGAGCAGTTCTTC	CASSPRLAGYYNEQFF
NA	15	TRBV19	TRBD1	TRBJ1-5	TGTGCCAGTAGTGTCCCGGGACAGGGATCTCAGCCCCAGCATTTT	CASSVPGQGSQPQHF
NA	15	TRBV2	NA	TRBJ2-3	TGTGCCAGCAGTTCAAGCGGTCTAGCGACAGATACGCAGTATTTT	CASSSSGLATDTQYF
few	14	TRBV15	NA	TRBJ2-7	TGTGCCACCAGCAGAGATGATAGCTCCTACGAGCAGTACTTC	CATSRDDSSYEQYF
NA	14	TRBV5-8	NA	TRBJ2-5	TGTGCCGCCACAAACAGGGTAACCCAAGAGACCCAGTACTTC	CAATNRVTQETQYF
NA	14	TRBV5-1	NA	TRBJ2-5	TGCGCCAGCAGCTTGGATAACCAAGAAGAGACCCAGTACTTC	CASSLDNQEETQYF
NA	15	TRBV4-2	NA	TRBJ2-6	TGTGCCAGCAGCCAAGAACACTCTGGGGCCAACGTCCTGACTTTC	CASSQEHSGANVLTF
once	16	TRBV2	NA	TRBJ1-2	TGTGCCAGCAGCCTGCCGGACCTTGAATGGAGCTATGGCTACACCTTC	CASSLPDLEWSYGYTF
NA	15	TRBV5-1	TRBD1	TRBJ2-5	TGCGCCAGCAGCTTGGGGGACAGGGGGCAAGAGACCCAGTACTTC	CASSLGDRGQETQYF
NA	15	TRBV10-1	NA	TRBJ2-3	TGCGCCAGCAGCGCGGGAAAAGAGCTCACAGATACGCAGTATTTT	CASSAGKELTDTQYF
NA	16	TRBV4-2	TRBD2	TRBJ2-3	TGTGCCAGCAGCCCGGTCGGGGGGACGAGCACAGATACGCAGTATTTT	CASSPVGGTSTDTQYF
NA	16	TRBV11-1	NA	TRBJ1-4	TGTGCCAGCAGCCTTGAAAGGGGACAACCACTTGAAAAACTGTTTTTT	CASSLERGQPLEKLFF
NA	19	TRBV5-8	TRBD2	TRBJ2-5	TGTGCCAGCAGCTTGAGCGTCCTAGCGGGGGGGCATTCCCGAGAGACCCAGTACTTC	CASSLSVLAGGHSRETQYF
NA	13	TRBV10-3	NA	TRBJ1-3	TGTGCCATTGGCGGGCCCCGAGGAGGGACCATATATTTT	CAIGGPRGGTIYF
NA	14	TRBV9	NA	TRBJ2-5	TGTGCCAGCAGCGTAACAGGGATGCAAGAGACCCAGTACTTC	CASSVTGMQETQYF
NA	12	TRBV29-1	NA	TRBJ1-2	TGCAGCGTCCCCGACAGGAGATATGGCTACACCTTC	CSVPDRRYGYTF
once	13	TRBV2	TRBD1	TRBJ1-1	TGTGCCAGCAGTGGGGGACAGACTTATGAAGCTTTCTTT	CASSGGQTYEAFF
NA	15	TRBV30	NA	TRBJ2-7	TGTGCCTGGAGTGTACGGGGCAGGGGATTATACGAGCAGTACTTC	CAWSVRGRGLYEQYF
NA	15	TRBV6-6	TRBD2	TRBJ2-3	TGTGCCAGCAGCACCTTCAGCGGGAGAGCAGATACGCAGTATTTT	CASSTFSGRADTQYF
NA	14	TRBV28	TRBD2	TRBJ2-7	TGTGCCACCAAGACTAGCGGGATGAGGTACGAGCAGTACTTC	CATKTSGMRYEQYF
NA	14	TRBV3-1/TRBV3-2	TRBD1	TRBJ1-6	TGTGCCAGCAGCCCCCTGACAGGGCGTTCACCCCTCCACTTT	CASSPLTGRSPLHF
NA	14	TRBV5-4	TRBD2	TRBJ2-1	TGTGCCAGCAGCTTGCGGGGGGGCCACAATGAGCAGTTCTTC	CASSLRGGHNEQFF
NA	15	TRBV6-5	NA	TRBJ2-3	TGTGCCAGCAGTTACTCGTACAATCCTTCAGATACGCAGTATTTT	CASSYSYNPSDTQYF
NA	14	TRBV6-1	NA	TRBJ1-5	TGTGCCAGCAGTGACCCCCGCCCAGGTCAGCCCCAGCATTTT	CASSDPRPGQPQHF
NA	15	TRBV30	NA	TRBJ2-7	TGTGCCTGGAGTGTAGGTGTCAGGGAGGGGGACGAGCAGTACTTC	CAWSVGVREGDEQYF
NA	11	TRBV30	NA	TRBJ1-1	TGTGCCTGGAGTGTGAACACTGAAGCTTTCTTT	CAWSVNTEAFF
NA	15	TRBV2	NA	TRBJ2-2	TGTGCCAGCAGTGAAGGGGGGGCGTTTACCGGGGAGCTGTTTTTT	CASSEGGAFTGELFF
NA	15	TRBV27	NA	TRBJ2-5	TGTGCCAGCAGTCCAACGACAGGGAGGGGAGAGACCCAGTACTTC	CASSPTTGRGETQYF
NA	15	TRBV27	TRBD1	TRBJ1-5	TGTGCCAGCAGTCCCGGGGACAGGGAAAATCAGCCCCAGCATTTT	CASSPGDRENQPQHF
NA	15	TRBV30	TRBD2	TRBJ2-7	TGTGCCTGGAGAACAGTTACGGGGGGAGCCTACGAGCAGTACTTC	CAWRTVTGGAYEQYF
NA	17	TRBV6-1	TRBD1	TRBJ2-2	TGTGCCAGCAGTGAATCCCCGGGACAGATGAACACCGGGGAGCTGTTTTTT	CASSESPGQMNTGELFF
NA	14	TRBV3-1/TRBV3-2	NA	TRBJ2-3	TGTGCCAGCAGCCCAGGACGGGCCTCAGATACGCAGTATTTT	CASSPGRASDTQYF
NA	13	TRBV11-3	TRBD2	TRBJ2-1	TGTGCCAGCAGCTTACCACTAGCGAATGAGCAGTTCTTC	CASSLPLANEQFF
NA	16	TRBV3-1/TRBV3-2	TRBD2	TRBJ2-5	TGTGCCAGCAGCCAAGTATACGGGGGGGGAAGAGAGACCCAGTACTTC	CASSQVYGGGRETQYF
once	15	TRBV5-4	TRBD1	TRBJ1-2	TGTGCCAGCAGCTTGGGGGGACAGGGGGTTAATGGCTACACCTTC	CASSLGGQGVNGYTF
NA	14	TRBV7-9	NA	TRBJ2-7	TGTGCCAGCAGCTTAGAAGCGAGCTCCTACGAGCAGTACTTC	CASSLEASSYEQYF
NA	14	TRBV6-5	TRBD2	TRBJ2-1	TGTGCCAGCACTCTAGCGGGGGGGTACAATGAGCAGTTCTTC	CASTLAGGYNEQFF
NA	13	TRBV29-1	NA	TRBJ1-2	TGCAGCGCTATGGACAGCTCTAACTATGGCTACACCTTC	CSAMDSSNYGYTF
NA	13	TRBV25-1	TRBD1	TRBJ2-7	TGTGCCAGCAGTGAGGACAGGGCCTACGAGCAGTACTTC	CASSEDRAYEQYF
NA	15	TRBV7-6	NA	TRBJ2-1	TGTGCCAGCAGCTTAGTGGATAGGGAGGTCAACGAGCAGTTCTTC	CASSLVDREVNEQFF
NA	13	TRBV19	NA	TRBJ1-1	TGTGCCAGTAGGGCGGGGGGTCACACTGAAGCTTTCTTT	CASRAGGHTEAFF
NA	14	TRBV11-3	TRBD1	TRBJ2-7	TGTGCCAGCAGCGCCGGGACAGGGATTCGCGAGCAGTACTTC	CASSAGTGIREQYF
once	16	TRBV5-4	TRBD1	TRBJ2-7	TGTGCCAGCAGCTTTTACGTTTGGGACAGCGCCTACGAGCAGTACTTC	CASSFYVWDSAYEQYF
NA	14	TRBV6-5	NA	TRBJ1-5	TGTGCCAGCAGTTATGGTAGCGGCAATCAGCCCCAGCATTTT	CASSYGSGNQPQHF
once	16	TRBV7-3	TRBD2	TRBJ2-1	TGTGCCAGCAGCTTAACTTGGACTAGCGGGGTCAATGAGCAGTTCTTC	CASSLTWTSGVNEQFF
NA	15	TRBV5-1	TRBD2	TRBJ2-1	TGCGCCAGCATCCTAGGGCTAGCGGGGTACAATGAGCAGTTCTTC	CASILGLAGYNEQFF
NA	15	TRBV5-1	TRBD2	TRBJ2-1	TGCGCCAGCAGCTCCGGGACTAGCGGGTGGAATGAGCAGTTCTTC	CASSSGTSGWNEQFF
NA	15	TRBV24-1	NA	TRBJ2-2	TGTGCCACCAGTGATACGACAGGAGCTACAGGGGAGCTGTTTTTT	CATSDTTGATGELFF
NA	17	TRBV4-1	NA	TRBJ2-2	TGCGCCAGCAGCCCGAGCCCACCCCGGGGGGCTGACGGGGAGCTGTTTTTT	CASSPSPPRGADGELFF
NA	15	TRBV2	TRBD2	TRBJ2-2	TGTGCCAGCAGTTCGAGCGGGAGCCACACCGGGGAGCTGTTTTTT	CASSSSGSHTGELFF